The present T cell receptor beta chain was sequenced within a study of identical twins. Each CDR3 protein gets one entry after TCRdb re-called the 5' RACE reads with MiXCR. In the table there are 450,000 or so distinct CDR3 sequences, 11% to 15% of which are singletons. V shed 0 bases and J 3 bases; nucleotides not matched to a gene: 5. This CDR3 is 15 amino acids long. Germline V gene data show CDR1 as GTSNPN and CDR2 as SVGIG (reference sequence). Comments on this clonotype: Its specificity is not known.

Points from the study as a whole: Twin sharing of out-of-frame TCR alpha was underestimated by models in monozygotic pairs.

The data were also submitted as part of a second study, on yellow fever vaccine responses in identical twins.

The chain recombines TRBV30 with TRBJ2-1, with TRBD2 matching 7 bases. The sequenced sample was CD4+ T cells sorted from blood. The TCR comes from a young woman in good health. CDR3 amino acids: CAWSVGAGDYNEQFF. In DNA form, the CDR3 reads TGTGCCTGGAGTGTTGGGGCGGGAGACTACAATGAGCAGTTCTTC.